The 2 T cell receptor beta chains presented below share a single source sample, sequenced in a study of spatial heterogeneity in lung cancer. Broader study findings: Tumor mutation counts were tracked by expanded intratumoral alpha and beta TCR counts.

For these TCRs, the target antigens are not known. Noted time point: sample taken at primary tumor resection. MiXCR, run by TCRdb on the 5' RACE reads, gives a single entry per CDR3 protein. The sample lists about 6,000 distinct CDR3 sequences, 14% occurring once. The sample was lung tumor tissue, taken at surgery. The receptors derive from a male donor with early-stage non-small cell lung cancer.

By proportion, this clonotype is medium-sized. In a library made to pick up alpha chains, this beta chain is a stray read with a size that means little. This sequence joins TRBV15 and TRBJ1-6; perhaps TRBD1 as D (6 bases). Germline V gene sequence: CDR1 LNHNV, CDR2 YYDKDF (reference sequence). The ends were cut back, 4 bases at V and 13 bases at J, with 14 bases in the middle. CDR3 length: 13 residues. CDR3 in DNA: TGTGCCACCAGCACCCGGACAGCGCAGCCCCTCCACTTT. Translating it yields CATSTRTAQPLHF.

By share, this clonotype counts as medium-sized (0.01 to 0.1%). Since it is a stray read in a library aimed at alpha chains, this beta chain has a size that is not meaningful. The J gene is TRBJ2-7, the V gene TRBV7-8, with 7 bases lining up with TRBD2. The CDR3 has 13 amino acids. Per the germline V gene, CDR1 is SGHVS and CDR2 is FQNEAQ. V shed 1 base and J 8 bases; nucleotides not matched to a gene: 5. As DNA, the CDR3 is TGTGCCAGCAGCTTAGAACTAGCGAAGCAGCAGTACTTC. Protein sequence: CASSLELAKQQYF.